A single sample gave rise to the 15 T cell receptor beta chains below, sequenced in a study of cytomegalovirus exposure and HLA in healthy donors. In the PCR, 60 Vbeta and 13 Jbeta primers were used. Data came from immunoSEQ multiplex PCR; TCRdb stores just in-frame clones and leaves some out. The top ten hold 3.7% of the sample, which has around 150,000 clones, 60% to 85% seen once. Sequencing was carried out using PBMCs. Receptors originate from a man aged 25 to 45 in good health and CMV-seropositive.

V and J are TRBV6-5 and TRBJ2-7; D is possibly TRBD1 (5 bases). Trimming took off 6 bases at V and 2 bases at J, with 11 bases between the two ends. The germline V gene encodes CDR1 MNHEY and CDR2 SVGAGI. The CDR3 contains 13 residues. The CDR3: CASRPLGPYEQYF. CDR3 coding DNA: TGTGCCAGCAGACCTCTGGGGCCCTACGAGCAGTACTTC.

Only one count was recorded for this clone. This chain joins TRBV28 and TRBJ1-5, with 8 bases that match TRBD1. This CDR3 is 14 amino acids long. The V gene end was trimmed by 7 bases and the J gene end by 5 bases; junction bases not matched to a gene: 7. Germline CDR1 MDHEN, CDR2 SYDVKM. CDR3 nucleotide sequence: TGTGCCAGCACCTCGACAGGGGCCTATCAGCCCCAGCATTTT. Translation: CASTSTGAYQPQHF.

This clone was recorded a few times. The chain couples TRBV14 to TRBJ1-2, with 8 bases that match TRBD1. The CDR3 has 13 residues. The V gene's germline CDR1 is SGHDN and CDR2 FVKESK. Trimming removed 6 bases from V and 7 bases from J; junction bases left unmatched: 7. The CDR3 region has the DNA TGTGCCAGCAGATACCAGGGGGCTAGTGGCTACACCTTC. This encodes CASRYQGASGYTF.

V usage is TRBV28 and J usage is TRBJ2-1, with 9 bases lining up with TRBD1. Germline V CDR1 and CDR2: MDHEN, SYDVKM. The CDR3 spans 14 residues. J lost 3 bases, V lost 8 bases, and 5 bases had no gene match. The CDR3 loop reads CASSRDRVYNEQFF. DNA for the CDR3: TGTGCCAGCTCCCGGGACAGGGTCTACAATGAGCAGTTCTTC.

The CDR3 nucleotides read TGTGCCAGCAGTCCGGGACAGGGGATTACTGAAGCTTTCTTT. Protein: CASSPGQGITEAFF. The genes are TRBV27 and TRBJ1-1, with 10 bases that match TRBD1. The germline V gene encodes CDR1 MNHEY and CDR2 SMNVEV (reference sequence). V shed 5 bases and J 5 bases; nucleotides not matched to a gene: 5. The CDR3 is 14 amino acids.

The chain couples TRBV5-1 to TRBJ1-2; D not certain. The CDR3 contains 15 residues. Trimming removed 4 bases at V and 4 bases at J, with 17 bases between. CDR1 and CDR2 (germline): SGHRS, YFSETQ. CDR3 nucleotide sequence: TGCGCCAGCAGCGTGGAGTCGGCTGGAGGCTATGGCTACACCTTC. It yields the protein CASSVESAGGYGYTF.

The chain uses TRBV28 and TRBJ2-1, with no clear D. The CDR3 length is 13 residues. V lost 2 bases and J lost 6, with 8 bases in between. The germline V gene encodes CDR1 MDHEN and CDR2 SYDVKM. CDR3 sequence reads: CASSLSGGNEQFF. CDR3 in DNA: TGTGCCAGCAGTTTAAGTGGCGGCAATGAGCAGTTCTTC.

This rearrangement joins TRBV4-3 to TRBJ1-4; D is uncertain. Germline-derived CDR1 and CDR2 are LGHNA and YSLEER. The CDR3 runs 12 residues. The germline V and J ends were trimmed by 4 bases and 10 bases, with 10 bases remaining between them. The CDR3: CASSPPEGKLFF. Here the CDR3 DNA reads TGCGCCAGCAGCCCCCCGGAGGGAAAACTGTTTTTT.

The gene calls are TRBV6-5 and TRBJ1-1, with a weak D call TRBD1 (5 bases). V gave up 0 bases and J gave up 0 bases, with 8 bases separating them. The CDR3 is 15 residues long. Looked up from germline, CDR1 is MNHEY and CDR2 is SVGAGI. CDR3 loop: CASSYSGRVNTEAFF. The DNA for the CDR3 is TGTGCCAGCAGTTACTCGGGCAGGGTGAACACTGAAGCTTTCTTT.

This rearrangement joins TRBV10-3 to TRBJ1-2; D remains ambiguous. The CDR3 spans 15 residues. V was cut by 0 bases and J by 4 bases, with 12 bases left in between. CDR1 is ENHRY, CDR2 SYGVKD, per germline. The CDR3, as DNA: TGTGCCATCAGTGAGTCGAGGAGGATCGGCTATGGCTACACCTTC. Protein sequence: CAISESRRIGYGYTF.

The CDR3 region has the DNA TGTGCCTGGGCGGTCCGCGGGGCCAACGTCCTGACTTTC. It encodes CAWAVRGANVLTF. The rearrangement joins TRBV30 to TRBJ2-6; D is undetermined. Trimming cost V 5 bases and J 4 bases, with 9 bases left between them. The CDR3 sequence is 13 residues long. Germline V CDR1 and CDR2: GTSNPN, SVGIG (reference sequence).

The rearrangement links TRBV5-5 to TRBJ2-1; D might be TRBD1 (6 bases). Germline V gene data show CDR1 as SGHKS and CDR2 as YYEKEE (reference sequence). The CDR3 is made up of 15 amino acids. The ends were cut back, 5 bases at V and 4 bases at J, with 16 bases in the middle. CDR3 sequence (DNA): TGTGCCAGCAGGGGGGCAGACACCCTTTACAATGAGCAGTTCTTC. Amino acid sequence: CASRGADTLYNEQFF.

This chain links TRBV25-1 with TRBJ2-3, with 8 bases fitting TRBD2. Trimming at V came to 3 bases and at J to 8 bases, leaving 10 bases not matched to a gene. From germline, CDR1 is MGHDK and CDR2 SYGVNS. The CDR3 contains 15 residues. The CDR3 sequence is CASSDQAGAQGTQYF. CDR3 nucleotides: TGTGCCAGCAGTGACCAAGCGGGGGCCCAGGGTACGCAGTATTTT.

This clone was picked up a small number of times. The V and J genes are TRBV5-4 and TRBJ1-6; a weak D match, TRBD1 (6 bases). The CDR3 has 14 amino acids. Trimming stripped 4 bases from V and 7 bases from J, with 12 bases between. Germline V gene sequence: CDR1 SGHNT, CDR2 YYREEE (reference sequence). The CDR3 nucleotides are TGTGCCAGCAGCCCGAGGACAGCAAATTCACCCCTCCACTTT. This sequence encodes CASSPRTANSPLHF.

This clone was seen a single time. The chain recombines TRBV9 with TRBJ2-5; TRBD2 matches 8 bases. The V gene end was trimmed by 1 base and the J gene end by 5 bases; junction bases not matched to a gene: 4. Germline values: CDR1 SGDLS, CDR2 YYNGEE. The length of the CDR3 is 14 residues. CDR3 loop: CASSVHGGGETQYF. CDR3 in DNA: TGTGCCAGCAGCGTACACGGGGGGGGTGAGACCCAGTACTTC.